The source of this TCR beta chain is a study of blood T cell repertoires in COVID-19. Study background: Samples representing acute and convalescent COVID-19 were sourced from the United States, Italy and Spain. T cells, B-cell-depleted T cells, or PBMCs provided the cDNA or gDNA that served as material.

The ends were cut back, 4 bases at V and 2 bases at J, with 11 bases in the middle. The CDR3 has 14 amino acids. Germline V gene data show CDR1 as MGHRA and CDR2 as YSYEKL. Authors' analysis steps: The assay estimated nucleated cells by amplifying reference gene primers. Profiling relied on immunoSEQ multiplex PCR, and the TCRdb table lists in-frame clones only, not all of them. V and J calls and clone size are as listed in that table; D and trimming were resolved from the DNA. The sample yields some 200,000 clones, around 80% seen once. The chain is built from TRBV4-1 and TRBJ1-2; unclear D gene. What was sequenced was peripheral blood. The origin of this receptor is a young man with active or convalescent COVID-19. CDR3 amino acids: CASSPREENYGYTF. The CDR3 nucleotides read TGCGCCAGCAGCCCCCGCGAGGAAAACTATGGCTACACCTTC.